This note documents a single T cell receptor beta chain sequence. This sample stems from a study of radiotherapy plus CTLA-4 blockade in lung cancer. Study summary: Overall, about 19% of patients showed an objective response, while over 25% attained disease control.

The CDR3 is made up of 17 amino acids. Germline V lookup: CDR1 SGHTA, CDR2 FQGNSA. Between the trimmed V and J ends, which lost 0 bases and 7 bases, there was a span of 18 bases. Generated by immunoSEQ multiplex PCR, the TCRdb table keeps only in-frame clones and is missing some. The sample holds tens of thousands of clones, around 76% seen once. V is TRBV7-2 and J is TRBJ2-2; D is unresolved. The source was peripheral blood, collected from a patient treated with radiotherapy plus ipilimumab. The TCR was taken from a human donor with non-small cell lung cancer who had stable disease on radiotherapy plus ipilimumab. CDR3 region: CASSLAPTGSSGGELFF. The CDR3 nucleotides read TGTGCCAGCAGCTTAGCGCCGACGGGTAGCTCGGGCGGGGAGCTGTTTTTT.